Listed below are T cell receptor beta chains from one sample, sequenced in a study of blood T cell repertoires in COVID-19. Using immunoSEQ multiplex PCR, the repertoire was profiled, and TCRdb retains in-frame clones only, with some absent. The table has some 150,000 clones, roughly 88% seen once. Sequencing was performed on peripheral blood. These receptors all stem from a woman aged 60 to 75 with acute or convalescent COVID-19. Each CDR3 is given with its conserved first and last residue. Each record gives: J gene, clone size, D gene, V gene, CDR3 DNA, CDR3 protein. D genes are given only for firm matches. Expanded clones are given a class, and other clones once, few, many or no size at all.

>TRBJ1-5|-|-|TRBV6-6
TGTGCCAGCAGGTCCCCGTTACTAGGCAATCAGCCCCAGCATTTT
CASRSPLLGNQPQHF
>TRBJ2-1|-|TRBD2|TRBV18
TGTGCCAGCTCACCAAGAAGCGGGGGCGGAGATGAGCAGTTCTTC
CASSPRSGGGDEQFF
>TRBJ2-5|-|-|TRBV13
TGTGCCAGCAGCTTCGAGGGTTTTAGCCAAGAGACCCAGTACTTC
CASSFEGFSQETQYF
>TRBJ2-7|-|TRBD1|TRBV29-1
TGCAGTATAGGGACAGCAGGTTACTACGAGCAGTACTTC
CSIGTAGYYEQYF
>TRBJ2-3|-|TRBD1|TRBV5-5
TGTGCCAGCAGCTTTGACAGGGGGACAGATACGCAGTATTTT
CASSFDRGTDTQYF
>TRBJ2-4|-|-|TRBV28
TGTGCCACCTCCCCAGGCTCCAAAAACATTCAGTACTTC
CATSPGSKNIQYF
>TRBJ1-2|-|TRBD1|TRBV5-1
TGCGCCAGCAGCTTATCCGGGACAGGGTATGGCTACACCTTC
CASSLSGTGYGYTF
>TRBJ1-5|-|-|TRBV28
TGTGCCAGCAGGCGGTCGGGTCAGCCCCAGCATTTT
CASRRSGQPQHF
>TRBJ2-2|-|-|TRBV4-3
TGCGCCAGCAGCCAAGAAACAGTTGCAATCGTCGGGGAGCTGTTTTTT
CASSQETVAIVGELFF
>TRBJ1-6|-|TRBD1|TRBV7-2
TGTGCCAGCAGCCCAAGACAGGGGGCGACGGGGAATTCACCCCTCCACTTT
CASSPRQGATGNSPLHF
>TRBJ2-7|-|-|TRBV19
TGTGCCAGTAGTACAGGGGTCATCGGGTACGAGCAGTACTTC
CASSTGVIGYEQYF
>TRBJ2-7|-|TRBD2|TRBV27
TGTGCCAGCAGGACTCAACTAGCGGGGACTTCCTACGAGCAGTACTTC
CASRTQLAGTSYEQYF
>TRBJ2-1|-|TRBD1|TRBV7-3
TGTGCCAGCAGTATTAACAGGGGATCCTACAATGAGCAGTTCTTC
CASSINRGSYNEQFF
>TRBJ2-1|-|-|TRBV9
TGTGCCAGCAGCGTAGAATCGGTTAATGAGCAGTTCTTC
CASSVESVNEQFF
>TRBJ2-7|-|-|TRBV6-1
TGTGCCAGCAGTGAATGGGCAAGGAACGAGCAGTACTTC
CASSEWARNEQYF
>TRBJ1-2|-|-|TRBV28
TGTGCCAGCAGCCCTACAGGGTCCTATGGCTACACCTTC
CASSPTGSYGYTF
>TRBJ1-2|-|-|TRBV5-1
TGCGCCAGCAGCCAGAGGGGGTCGATCTATGGCTACACCTTC
CASSQRGSIYGYTF
>TRBJ2-1|-|-|TRBV4-3
TGCGCCAGCAGCCAAGATTATACGGGATACAATGAGCAGTTCTTC
CASSQDYTGYNEQFF
>TRBJ1-2|-|TRBD1|TRBV3-1/TRBV3-2
TGTGCCAGCAGCCCAGGGCCCCTTCTAAGGGGGCTGAACTATGGCTACACCTTC
CASSPGPLLRGLNYGYTF
>TRBJ2-7|-|-|TRBV7-2
TGTGCCAGCAGCTTAGAAGCCCCCGGTCTCTACGAGCAGTACTTC
CASSLEAPGLYEQYF
>TRBJ1-4|-|-|TRBV4-2
TGTGCCAGCAGCCAAGGCGGGAGAGGAGGATATTTTAATGAAAAACTGTTTTTT
CASSQGGRGGYFNEKLFF
>TRBJ2-5|few|TRBD2|TRBV4-1
TGCGCCAGCAGCCAAGATCTCGGACTAGCGAAGTTCGGGACCCAGTACTTC
CASSQDLGLAKFGTQYF
>TRBJ2-1|-|TRBD2|TRBV28
TGTGCCAGCAGGCTCCCTAGCGGGGGTAATGAGCAGTTCTTC
CASRLPSGGNEQFF
>TRBJ2-5|-|-|TRBV2
TGTGCCAGCAGTGTGCTGCGGGGTGGGGGAGAGACCCAGTACTTC
CASSVLRGGGETQYF
>TRBJ1-2|-|-|TRBV7-8
TGTGCCAGCAGCTTAGCCCGCCGGGGGGGACTCTATGGCTACACCTTC
CASSLARRGGLYGYTF
>TRBJ2-7|-|-|TRBV6-6
TGTGCCAGCAGTACAGGGCTATGGGACGAGCAGTACTTC
CASSTGLWDEQYF
>TRBJ2-3|-|-|TRBV4-2
TGTGCCAGCAGCCAAGAGGGGGGAGGCACAGATACGCAGTATTTT
CASSQEGGGTDTQYF
>TRBJ2-2|-|-|TRBV7-8
TGTGCCAGCAGCTTTCAGGGGTGGGCGAACACCGGGGAGCTGTTTTTT
CASSFQGWANTGELFF
>TRBJ1-5|-|TRBD1|TRBV6-2/TRBV6-3
TGTGCCAGCAGCTTCAATCAGGGGGCCAATCAGCCCCAGCATTTT
CASSFNQGANQPQHF
>TRBJ2-3|-|TRBD2|TRBV10-3
TGTGCCATCAACGGGGACTACACAGATACGCAGTATTTT
CAINGDYTDTQYF
>TRBJ2-3|-|-|TRBV11-3
TGTGCCAGCAGCCACCGAGGTCAGGGGACCCCAGATACGCAGTATTTT
CASSHRGQGTPDTQYF
>TRBJ2-6|-|TRBD1|TRBV6-2/TRBV6-3
TGTGCCAGCAGTTATCGTATGGGACAGAGCTCTGGGGCCAACGTCCTGACTTTC
CASSYRMGQSSGANVLTF
>TRBJ2-7|-|-|TRBV21-1
TGTGCCAGCAGCAAAGAGCGGGACCCAGGAAACTACGAGCAGTACTTC
CASSKERDPGNYEQYF
>TRBJ2-3|-|-|TRBV23-1
TGCGCCAGCAGTGCCGCCCTTAAGAGGGAACCCACAGATACGCAGTATTTT
CASSAALKREPTDTQYF
>TRBJ1-1|once|-|TRBV2
TGTGCCAGCAGCGGAGGGGGGGCTGAAGCTTTCTTT
CASSGGGAEAFF
>TRBJ1-1|-|-|TRBV30
TGTGCCTGGAGTGGATCCTTCAGCACTGAAGCTTTCTTT
CAWSGSFSTEAFF
>TRBJ1-1|-|-|TRBV9
TGTGCCAGCAGCCTGAGCACCCAATCGGACAGTTCTGAAGCTTTCTTT
CASSLSTQSDSSEAFF
>TRBJ2-7|few|TRBD2|TRBV14
TGTGCCACCCGACCTAGCGGGGGGAACTACGAGCAGTACTTC
CATRPSGGNYEQYF
>TRBJ2-5|-|TRBD2|TRBV4-2
TGTGCCAGCAGCCAAGCGGGGGGGCAAGAGACCCAGTACTTC
CASSQAGGQETQYF
>TRBJ1-1|-|TRBD1|TRBV4-1
TGCGCCAGCAGCCAAGATAGGGGGCTTACTGAAGCTTTCTTT
CASSQDRGLTEAFF
>TRBJ1-4|-|TRBD1|TRBV6-5
TGTGCCAGCACCGACAGGGGGAATGAAAAACTGTTTTTT
CASTDRGNEKLFF
>TRBJ2-5|-|TRBD2|TRBV11-2
TGTGCCAGCAGCTTATCTAGAGCGGGGGCCCTTAGAGAGACCCAGTACTTC
CASSLSRAGALRETQYF
>TRBJ2-1|-|TRBD1|TRBV27
TGTGCCAGCAGTTTGCTAGGACAGGGGCAGGGTGAGCAGTTCTTC
CASSLLGQGQGEQFF
>TRBJ1-1|-|-|TRBV30
TGTGCCTGGAGTGGGGAGGGGAGCGCTTTCTTT
CAWSGEGSAFF
>TRBJ1-2|-|TRBD1|TRBV29-1
TGCAGCGTTGAAGCCCTATGGACAGGAAGGGAAGGCTACACCTTC
CSVEALWTGREGYTF
>TRBJ1-1|-|-|TRBV5-1
TGCGCCAGCAGCCCAGAGCCGGGCGGGGACCCTGAAGCTTTCTTT
CASSPEPGGDPEAFF
>TRBJ1-1|-|-|TRBV25-1
TGTGCCAGCAGTGACGCCAGGGCGAGCACTGAAGCTTTCTTT
CASSDARASTEAFF
>TRBJ2-7|-|-|TRBV5-8
TGTGCCAGCCTTCGGGGGGGCAGGGGGTTCTACGAGCAGTACTTC
CASLRGGRGFYEQYF
>TRBJ2-7|-|TRBD1|TRBV11-1
TGTGCCAGCAGCCGGCCTACAGGGGTCTCGAGGGAGCAGTACTTC
CASSRPTGVSREQYF
>TRBJ2-7|-|TRBD1|TRBV9
TGTGCCAGCAGCCCTCGACAGGGGGCTTCCTACGAGCAGTACTTC
CASSPRQGASYEQYF
>TRBJ1-2|-|-|TRBV5-8
TGTGCCAGCAGCTTGGCCGGAACAGGAGTGAAAGGCTACACCTTC
CASSLAGTGVKGYTF
>TRBJ1-1|-|-|TRBV2
TGTGCCAGCACAGAGCGGGCCACTGAAGCTTTCTTT
CASTERATEAFF
>TRBJ1-1|-|-|TRBV7-2
TGTGCCAGCAGCTTCGTGTCCGTCGAGACTGAAGCTTTCTTT
CASSFVSVETEAFF